The 30 T cell receptor beta chains presented below share a single source sample, sequenced in a study of blood T cell repertoires in COVID-19. The protocol was immunoSEQ multiplex PCR, while the TCRdb copy is restricted to in-frame clones and leaves out a portion. The sample consists of about 130,000 clones, around 86% of them appearing once. The specimen was peripheral blood. These receptors were collected from a woman aged 55-70 years with active or convalescent COVID-19.

The chain couples TRBV5-1 to TRBJ1-1; no reliable D call. Germline CDR1 and CDR2: SGHRS and YFSETQ. The V and J ends lost 2 bases and 1 base respectively, with 6 bases between them. The CDR3 is 13 amino acids. The CDR3 here is CASSFGGNTEAFF. In DNA form, the CDR3 reads TGCGCCAGCAGCTTTGGCGGGAACACTGAAGCTTTCTTT.

The chain employs TRBV25-1 and TRBJ1-6; TRBD1 agrees at 11 bases. V was pared by 5 bases and J by 9 bases, with 3 bases of the junction left unmatched. Germline V gene sequence: CDR1 MGHDK, CDR2 SYGVNS. This CDR3 is 14 amino acids long. The CDR3 protein is CASSKGQGASPLHF. The CDR3 DNA reads TGTGCCAGCAGTAAAGGACAGGGGGCTTCACCCCTCCACTTT.

This clone came up once. The chain is built from TRBV19 and TRBJ1-5; D is unresolved. The CDR3 covers 13 residues. In germline, CDR1 is LNHDA, CDR2 SQIVND (reference sequence). Trimming cost V 6 bases and J 3 bases, with 9 bases left between them. The CDR3 DNA reads TGTGCCAGTAGCCTACAGAACAATCAGCCCCAGCATTTT. This encodes CASSLQNNQPQHF.

This clone was detected a few times. V and J are TRBV3-1 (or the pseudogene TRBV3-2) and TRBJ1-6; 9 bases match TRBD1. V trimming: 4 bases; J trimming: 4 bases; junction bases outside the gene matches: 5. The germline V gene encodes CDR1 LGHDT and CDR2 YNNKEL (reference sequence). The CDR3 has 16 amino acids. In nucleotides, the CDR3 is TGTGCCAGCAGCCGGCAGGACAGGGGATATAATTCACCCCTCCACTTT. Amino acids: CASSRQDRGYNSPLHF.

The chain has TRBV2 and TRBJ1-6, with 7 bases aligning to TRBD1. The junction had 14 bases not matched to a gene; V was cut back by 6 bases and J by 6 bases. CDR1 is SNHLY and CDR2 is FYNNEI in the germline V gene. The CDR3 length is 17 residues. This CDR3 is CASSERFLRGANSPLHF. CDR3 DNA: TGTGCCAGCAGCGAGCGTTTTCTCAGGGGGGCTAATTCACCCCTCCACTTT.

The V gene is TRBV19, the J gene TRBJ1-2, with D perhaps matching TRBD1 (6 bases). The CDR3 extends over 14 amino acids. Germline CDR1 LNHDA, CDR2 SQIVND (reference sequence). V was cut by 6 bases and J by 2 bases, with 13 bases left in between. The CDR3: CASRVQGANYGYTF. The CDR3 DNA sequence: TGTGCCAGTAGAGTACAGGGCGCCAACTATGGCTACACCTTC.

This chain uses TRBV6-5 with TRBJ2-7; 9 positions agree with TRBD2. Germline V gives CDR1 MNHEY, CDR2 SVGAGI. The CDR3 spans 13 residues. V shed 8 bases and J 4 bases; nucleotides not matched to a gene: 6. The CDR3 spells CASGRGGLYEQYV. CDR3 nucleotides: TGTGCCAGCGGGCGGGGGGGCTTGTACGAGCAGTACGTC.

The CDR3 sequence is CASSQFLAGSSTDTQYF. The DNA for the CDR3 is TGCGCCAGCAGCCAATTCCTAGCGGGTTCTAGCACAGATACGCAGTATTTT. The V gene is TRBV4-3, the J gene TRBJ2-3, with TRBD2 matching 8 bases. The CDR3 has 17 residues. J lost 0 bases, V lost 2 bases, and 7 bases had no gene match. Looked up from germline, CDR1 is LGHNA and CDR2 is YSLEER.

The gene calls are TRBV11-1 and TRBJ1-2, with D perhaps matching TRBD1 (6 bases). The germline CDR1 and CDR2 sequences are SGHAT and FQDESV (reference sequence). The V end lost 5 bases, the J end lost 4 bases, and 17 bases lay between the germline ends. The CDR3 totals 15 residues. As DNA, the CDR3 is TGTGCCAGCAGCCCTACAGGGAGTGCGCCCTATGGCTACACCTTC. It specifies CASSPTGSAPYGYTF. The entire variable domain, with the rest obtained from reference TRBV11-1 and TRBJ1-2, is as follows: EAEVAQSPRYKITEKSQAVAFWCDPISGHATLYWYRQILGQGPELLVQFQDESVVDDSQLPKDRFSAERLKGVDSTLKIQPAELGDSAMYLCASSPTGSAPYGYTFGSGTRLTVV.

V is TRBV12-3 or TRBV12-4 and J is TRBJ1-1; D possibly corresponds to TRBD1 (5 bases). V was cut by 3 bases and J by 8 bases, with 13 bases left in between. The CDR3 length is 13 residues. The DNA of the CDR3 is TGTGCCAGCAGTTTGGGGCAACCAACCGAAGCTTTCTTT. It specifies CASSLGQPTEAFF.

V usage is TRBV28 and J usage is TRBJ2-7; TRBD2 agrees at 9 bases. The CDR3 is 17 amino acids. Trimming removed 4 bases from V and 1 base from J; junction bases left unmatched: 11. Germline V gene sequence: CDR1 MDHEN, CDR2 SYDVKM. CDR3 nucleotides: TGTGCCAGCAGTTCAGGGGGGCTAGCGGGAATATCCTACGAGCAGTACTTC. As protein: CASSSGGLAGISYEQYF.

The rearrangement joins TRBV6-6 to TRBJ2-5; D unclear. Trimming took 5 bases from V and 7 from J, leaving 11 bases between them. Per germline, CDR1 MNHNY and CDR2 SVGAGI (reference sequence). This CDR3 is 12 amino acids long. The CDR3 DNA sequence: TGTGCCAGCAGTCCCGGCACTACGACCCAGTACTTC. Protein sequence: CASSPGTTTQYF.

The chain carries TRBV19 and TRBJ1-4; possibly TRBD1 for D (5 bases). Per germline, CDR1 LNHDA and CDR2 SQIVND (reference sequence). The length of the CDR3 is 18 residues. V gave up 7 bases and J gave up 4 bases, with 25 bases separating them. The CDR3 DNA reads as TGTGCCAGTAAACCGGGGGGACCCTTCTCCCAGGGTAATGAAAAACTGTTTTTT. This encodes CASKPGGPFSQGNEKLFF.

The chain recombines TRBV27 with TRBJ1-2, with 7 bases matching TRBD1. This CDR3 spans 13 amino acids. J lost 8 bases, V lost 3 bases, and 6 bases had no gene match. Germline V gives CDR1 MNHEY, CDR2 SMNVEV (reference sequence). CDR3 sequence: CASSLEGAGGYTF. The CDR3 DNA follows: TGTGCCAGCAGTTTGGAGGGGGCGGGCGGCTACACCTTC.

The chain combines TRBV5-6 with TRBJ1-6, with 7 bases identical to TRBD1. CDR1 is SGHDT, CDR2 YYEEEE, per germline. V shed 4 bases, J shed 9 bases, and the junction held 4 bases outside the gene matches. The CDR3 totals 13 residues. The CDR3 DNA reads as TGTGCCAGCAGCATTAACAGGGGTTCACCCCTCCACTTT. Encoded protein: CASSINRGSPLHF.

This chain connects TRBV19 to TRBJ2-7, with 8 bases identical to TRBD2. The CDR3 contains 15 residues. V shed 3 bases and J 3 bases; nucleotides not matched to a gene: 7. CDR1 is LNHDA, CDR2 SQIVND, per germline (reference sequence). The CDR3 loop is CASSMLAGGNYEQYF. The DNA for the CDR3 is TGTGCCAGTAGTATGCTAGCGGGCGGGAACTACGAGCAGTACTTC.

This clone was observed a single time. The chain carries TRBV5-1 and TRBJ1-3; D unclear. V lost 4 bases, J lost 6 bases, and 17 bases lay in between. The CDR3 has 15 residues. Germline V gives CDR1 SGHRS, CDR2 YFSETQ. CDR3 region: CASSAGLGFLNTIYF. In DNA form, the CDR3 reads TGCGCCAGCAGCGCTGGACTGGGGTTTTTAAACACCATATATTTT.

The chain joins TRBV19 to TRBJ2-5; D not certain. The V gene's germline CDR1 is LNHDA and CDR2 SQIVND (reference sequence). V was clipped by 3 bases and J by 2 bases, with 7 bases between them. The CDR3 runs 13 residues. The CDR3 sequence: CASSMQTQETQYF. The CDR3 nucleotides are TGTGCCAGTAGTATGCAAACTCAAGAGACCCAGTACTTC. The whole variable domain, filled in from reference TRBV19 and TRBJ2-5, reads DGGITQSPKYLFRKEGQNVTLSCEQNLNHDAMYWYRQDPGQGLRLIYYSQIVNDFQKGDIAEGYSVSREKKESFPLTVTSAQKNPTAFYLCASSMQTQETQYFGPGTRLLVL.

The gene calls are TRBV12-3 or TRBV12-4 and TRBJ1-5; maybe TRBD1 (5 bases). This CDR3 comprises 12 residues. Deletions cut 8 bases from V and 9 bases from J, with 14 bases between. CDR3 sequence reads: CASSGGKPPQHF. Here the CDR3 DNA reads TGTGCCAGCTCGGGGGGGAAACCGCCCCAGCATTTT.

The chain uses TRBV24-1 and TRBJ2-1; 10 bases match TRBD2. Germline V gives CDR1 KGHDR, CDR2 SFDVKD. Trimming took 5 bases from V and 5 from J; bases not matched to a gene: 5. The CDR3 is 15 residues long. The DNA of the CDR3 is TGTGCCACCAGTGGCACTAGCGGGATAGACAATGAGCAGTTCTTC. Translated, it gives CATSGTSGIDNEQFF.

V usage is TRBV6-6 and J usage is TRBJ1-4; TRBD1 is a possible D gene (6 bases). The CDR3 extends over 15 amino acids. V was trimmed by 0 bases and J by 2 bases, leaving 7 bases between them. The germline gives CDR1 MNHNY, CDR2 SVGAGI (reference sequence). CDR3 amino acids: CASSYSGATNEKLFF. CDR3 coding DNA: TGTGCCAGCAGTTACTCGGGGGCGACTAATGAAAAACTGTTTTTT.

The chain carries TRBV28 and TRBJ1-2; weak D call: TRBD1 (6 bases). Germline V gives CDR1 MDHEN, CDR2 SYDVKM. The CDR3 is 13 amino acids. The V end lost 5 bases, the J end lost 5 bases, and 12 bases lay between the germline ends. This chain's CDR3 is CASSGRGKYGYTF. The CDR3 DNA reads TGTGCCAGCAGTGGCAGGGGCAAGTATGGCTACACCTTC.

The V and J genes are TRBV19 and TRBJ1-4; D is unclear. V lost 7 bases, J lost 5 bases, and 23 bases lay in between. This CDR3 has 17 residues. The germline V gene has CDR1 LNHDA and CDR2 SQIVND (reference sequence). CDR3 sequence reads: CASTPREGIVSNEKLFF. CDR3 bases: TGTGCCAGTACCCCTCGGGAAGGGATCGTATCGAATGAAAAACTGTTTTTT.

The chain recombines TRBV4-3 with TRBJ2-2; TRBD2 aligns across 13 bases. Germline V CDR1 and CDR2: LGHNA, YSLEER. The V segment lost 1 base and the J segment 5 bases; nucleotides outside the gene matches: 4. CDR3 length equals 17 residues. In nucleotides, the CDR3 is TGCGCCAGCAGCCAAGGACTAGCGGGAGGAAAAACCGGGGAGCTGTTTTTT. Its translation: CASSQGLAGGKTGELFF.

The chain has TRBV30 and TRBJ1-4; tentative D call: TRBD1 (6 bases). This CDR3 is built from 11 residues. V gave up 1 base and J gave up 11 bases, with 8 bases separating them. Germline V CDR1 and CDR2: GTSNPN, SVGIG (reference sequence). CDR3 sequence (DNA): TGTGCCTGGAGTGGGGGGCAGAAACTGTTTTTT. As protein: CAWSGGQKLFF.

Points on this clone: An end of the junction does not agree with germline; a read error may underlie this. The chain recombines TRBV28 with TRBJ1-2, with D hard to call. This CDR3 region has 11 residues. From germline, CDR1 is MDHEN and CDR2 SYDVKM. The CDR3 region is CASSSPAEDFF. CDR3 nucleotides: TGTGCCAGCAGTTCCCCCGCCGAGGACTTCTTC.

The J gene is TRBJ2-3, the V gene TRBV5-4; possibly TRBD1 for D (5 bases). The CDR3 totals 13 residues. Trimming cost V 6 bases and J 4 bases, with 12 bases left between them. CDR1 and CDR2 from the germline V gene are SGHNT and YYREEE (reference sequence). The CDR3 DNA reads as TGTGCCAGCACCCAGTGGGGCGCAGATACGCAGTATTTT. Amino acid sequence: CASTQWGADTQYF.

J is TRBJ2-3 and V is TRBV15; 9 bases fit TRBD2. The CDR3 is 14 residues long. V shed 5 bases and J 3 bases; nucleotides not matched to a gene: 3. Per germline, CDR1 LNHNV and CDR2 YYDKDF (reference sequence). CDR3 protein: CATSGGRATDTQYF. CDR3 nucleotides: TGTGCCACCAGCGGCGGGAGGGCGACAGATACGCAGTATTTT.

The V and J genes are TRBV15 and TRBJ2-5, with D possibly being TRBD1 (6 bases). CDR1 and CDR2 from the germline V gene are LNHNV and YYDKDF (reference sequence). This CDR3 spans 14 amino acids. Trimming shortened V by 1 base and J by 3 bases, and 9 bases separated the two germline ends. CDR3 residues: CATSRAGVEETQYF. CDR3 bases: TGTGCCACCAGCAGAGCAGGGGTTGAAGAGACCCAGTACTTC.

The rearrangement links TRBV6-6 to TRBJ2-2; 7 positions match TRBD1. In germline, CDR1 is MNHNY, CDR2 SVGAGI (reference sequence). The V segment lost 5 bases and the J segment 6 bases; nucleotides outside the gene matches: 18. The CDR3 consists of 18 residues. The CDR3, as DNA: TGTGCCAGCAGTCCACAGACAGGGTCGATACGCGTGGCCGGGGAGCTGTTTTTT. Translated: CASSPQTGSIRVAGELFF.